This T cell receptor beta chain was captured in a study of molecular identifiers for immune sequencing clone quantification. This clonotype was counted only a few times. What it binds is not known. Generation of bulk TCR libraries relied on previously described methods and listed TCR primers. TCRdb recomputed calls from the PCR reads with MiXCR, one row per CDR3 protein. The profile shows hundreds of thousands of distinct CDR3 sequences, 25% of them singletons. Based on a CD8+CD4-CCR7+CD45RA+ profile, naive CD8 T cells were sorted. Overall study results and limits: Clonotypes surpassing 20 RNA copies contained over 97% of effector molecules, versus under 1% in naive cells. Highly expanded clones may be undercounted when identical TCR molecules share barcodes.

CDR1 is WNHNN and CDR2 is SYGVQD in the germline V gene (reference sequence). V was clipped by 1 base and J by 2 bases; unmatched bases: 4. The CDR3 runs 15 residues. The TCR originated in a human donor in good health. Some libraries in this study had Jurkat cell RNA spiked in. This chain links TRBV10-1 with TRBJ2-5, with 7 nucleotides matching TRBD2. The sample comprised naive CD8+ T cells from blood, with Jurkat cell RNA spiked in. The subset: FACS-sorted CD8+CD4-CCR7+CD45RA+ naive T cells. The DNA for the CDR3 is TGCGCCAGCAGTGAGTTAGCGGGTGAACAAGAGACCCAGTACTTC. Protein: CASSELAGEQETQYF.